This TCR beta chain came from a study of cytomegalovirus exposure and HLA in healthy donors. Study observations and caveats: According to the study, 180 or so TCR beta chains were cytomegalovirus-associated. Most CMV-associated TCR beta chains appeared HLA-restricted in a later analysis. V- and J-gene trimming of TCR beta was linked (in a later analysis) to a missense DCLRE1C variant. An Asian-associated ancestry cluster reportedly showed fewer N-insertions than the roughly 670-donor mean in a later analysis.

With regard to this clone: Its antigen is still unknown.

The PCR had 60 Vbeta and 13 Jbeta primers. Clones were sequenced by immunoSEQ multiplex PCR, and TCRdb holds only the in-frame ones, with some missing. The data contain 120,000 or so clones, around four fifths of them singletons. The V end lost 0 bases, the J end lost 6 bases, and 12 bases lay between the germline ends. This CDR3 has 14 amino acids. CDR1 MNHEY and CDR2 SVGAGI come from the germline V gene. The specimen sequenced was PBMCs. The rearrangement links TRBV6-5 to TRBJ2-7; D unclear. This TCR was sampled from a man aged 18 to 29 in good health and CMV-seropositive. As DNA, the CDR3 is TGTGCCAGCAGTTACTCTAGGTGGGCCAGCGAGCAGTACTTC. The encoded protein is CASSYSRWASEQYF.